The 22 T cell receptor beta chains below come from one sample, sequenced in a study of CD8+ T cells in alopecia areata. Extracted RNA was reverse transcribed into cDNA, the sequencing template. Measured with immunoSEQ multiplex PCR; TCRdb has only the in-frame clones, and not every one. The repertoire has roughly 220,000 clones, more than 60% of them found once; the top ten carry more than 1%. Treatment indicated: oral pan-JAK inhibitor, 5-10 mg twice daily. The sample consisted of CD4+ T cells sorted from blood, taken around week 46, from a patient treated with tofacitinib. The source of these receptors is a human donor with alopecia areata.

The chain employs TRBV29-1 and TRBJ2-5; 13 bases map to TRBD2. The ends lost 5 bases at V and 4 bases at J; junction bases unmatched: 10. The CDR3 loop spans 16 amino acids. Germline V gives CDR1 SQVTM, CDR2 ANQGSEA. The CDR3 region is CSVRPGLAGSIETQYF. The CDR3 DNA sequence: TGCAGCGTTCGACCGGGACTAGCGGGGAGTATAGAGACCCAGTACTTC. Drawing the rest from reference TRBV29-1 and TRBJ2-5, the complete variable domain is SAVISQKPSRDICQRGTSLTIQCQVDSQVTMMFWYRQQPGQSLTLIATANQGSEATYESGFVIDKFPISRPNLTFSTLTVSNMSPEDSSIYLCSVRPGLAGSIETQYFGPGTRLLVL.

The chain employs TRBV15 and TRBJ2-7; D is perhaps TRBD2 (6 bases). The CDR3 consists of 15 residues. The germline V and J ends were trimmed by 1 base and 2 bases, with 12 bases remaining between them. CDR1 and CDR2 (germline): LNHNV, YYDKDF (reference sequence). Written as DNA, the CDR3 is TGTGCCACCAGCAGAGGAACCGGGACTGCCTACGAGCAGTACTTC. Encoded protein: CATSRGTGTAYEQYF.

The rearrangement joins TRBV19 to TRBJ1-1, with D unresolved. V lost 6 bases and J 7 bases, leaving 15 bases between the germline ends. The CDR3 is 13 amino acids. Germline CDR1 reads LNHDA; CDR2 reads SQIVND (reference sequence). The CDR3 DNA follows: TGTGCCAGTAGAAGGGTCCCGGGCTATGAAGCTTTCTTT. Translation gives CASRRVPGYEAFF.

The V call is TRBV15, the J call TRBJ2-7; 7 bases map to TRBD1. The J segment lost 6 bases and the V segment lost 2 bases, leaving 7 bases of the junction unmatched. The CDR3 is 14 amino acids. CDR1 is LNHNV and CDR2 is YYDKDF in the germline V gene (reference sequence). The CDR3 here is CATSRSRGQPEQYF. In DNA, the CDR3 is TGTGCCACCAGCAGATCCCGGGGACAGCCCGAGCAGTACTTC.

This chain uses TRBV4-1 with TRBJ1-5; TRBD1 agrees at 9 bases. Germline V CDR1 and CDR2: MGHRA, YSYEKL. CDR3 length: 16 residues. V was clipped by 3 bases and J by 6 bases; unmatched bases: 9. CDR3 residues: CASSHLRGTGSQPQHF. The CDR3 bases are TGCGCCAGCAGCCACTTACGAGGGACAGGGAGTCAGCCCCAGCATTTT.

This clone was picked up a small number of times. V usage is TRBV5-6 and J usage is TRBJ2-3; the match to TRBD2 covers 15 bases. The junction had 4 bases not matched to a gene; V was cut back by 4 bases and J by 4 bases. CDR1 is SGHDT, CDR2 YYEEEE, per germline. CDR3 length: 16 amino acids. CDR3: CASSGLAGGPSDTQYF. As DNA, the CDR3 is TGTGCCAGCAGCGGACTAGCGGGGGGGCCCTCAGATACGCAGTATTTT. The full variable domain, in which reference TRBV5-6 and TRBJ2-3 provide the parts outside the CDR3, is DAGVTQSPTHLIKTRGQQVTLRCSPKSGHDTVSWYQQALGQGPQFIFQYYEEEERQRGNFPDRFSGHQFPNYSSELNVNALLLGDSALYLCASSGLAGGPSDTQYFGPGTRLTVL.

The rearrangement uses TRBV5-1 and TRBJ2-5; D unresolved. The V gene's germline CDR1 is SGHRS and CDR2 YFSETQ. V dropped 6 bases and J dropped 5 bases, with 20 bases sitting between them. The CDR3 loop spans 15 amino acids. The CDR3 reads CASKVDSNQLETQYF. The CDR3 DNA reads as TGCGCCAGCAAAGTTGACTCCAATCAGTTGGAGACCCAGTACTTC.

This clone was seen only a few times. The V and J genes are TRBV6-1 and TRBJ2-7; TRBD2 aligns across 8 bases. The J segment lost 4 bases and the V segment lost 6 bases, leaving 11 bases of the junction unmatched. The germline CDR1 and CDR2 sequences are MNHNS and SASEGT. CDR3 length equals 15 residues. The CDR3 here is CASRSRTGGNYEQYF. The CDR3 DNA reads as TGTGCCAGCAGGAGTAGGACGGGGGGGAATTACGAGCAGTACTTC.

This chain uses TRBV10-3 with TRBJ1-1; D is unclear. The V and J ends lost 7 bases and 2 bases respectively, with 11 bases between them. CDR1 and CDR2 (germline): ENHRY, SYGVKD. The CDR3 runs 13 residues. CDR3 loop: CAITRTGNTEAFF. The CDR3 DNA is TGTGCCATCACCAGGACGGGAAACACTGAAGCTTTCTTT.

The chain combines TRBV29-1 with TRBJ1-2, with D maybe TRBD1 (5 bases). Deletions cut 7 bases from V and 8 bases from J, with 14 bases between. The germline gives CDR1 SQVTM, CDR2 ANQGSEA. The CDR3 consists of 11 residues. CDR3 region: CSAEGPEGYTF. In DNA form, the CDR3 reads TGCAGCGCCGAGGGGCCCGAGGGCTACACCTTC.

CDR3 region: CASSPSTGTGGWYEQYF. The CDR3, as DNA: TGCGCCAGCAGCCCATCGACCGGGACAGGGGGCTGGTACGAGCAGTACTTC. V and J are TRBV4-1 and TRBJ2-7; 12 nucleotides match TRBD1. This CDR3 spans 17 amino acids. Per the germline V gene, CDR1 is MGHRA and CDR2 is YSYEKL. With 4 bases clipped from V and 4 bases from J, the junction kept 11 bases outside the gene matches.

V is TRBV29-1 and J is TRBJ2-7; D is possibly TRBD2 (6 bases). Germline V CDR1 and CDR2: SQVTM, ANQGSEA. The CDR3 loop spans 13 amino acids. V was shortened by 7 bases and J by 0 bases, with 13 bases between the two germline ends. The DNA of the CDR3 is TGCAGCGGGGAGGACGGCAGCTCCTACGAGCAGTACTTC. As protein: CSGEDGSSYEQYF.

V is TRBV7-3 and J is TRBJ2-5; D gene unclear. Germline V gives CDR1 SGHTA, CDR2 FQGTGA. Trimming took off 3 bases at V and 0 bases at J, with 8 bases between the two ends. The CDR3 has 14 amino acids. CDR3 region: CASSFSGYQETQYF. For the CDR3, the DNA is TGTGCCAGCAGCTTCTCCGGGTACCAAGAGACCCAGTACTTC.

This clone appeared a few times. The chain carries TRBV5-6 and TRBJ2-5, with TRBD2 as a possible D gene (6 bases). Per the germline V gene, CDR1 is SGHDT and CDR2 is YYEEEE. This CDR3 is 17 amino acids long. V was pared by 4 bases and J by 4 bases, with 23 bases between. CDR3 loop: CASSTRYRTRRGETQYF. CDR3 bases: TGTGCCAGCAGCACCAGATACCGGACTCGGCGGGGAGAGACCCAGTACTTC.

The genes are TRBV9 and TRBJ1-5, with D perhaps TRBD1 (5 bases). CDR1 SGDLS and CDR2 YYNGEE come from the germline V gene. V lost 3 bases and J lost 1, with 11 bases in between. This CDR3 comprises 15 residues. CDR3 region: CASSAGTQSNQPQHF. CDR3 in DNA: TGTGCCAGCAGCGCCGGGACCCAAAGCAATCAGCCCCAGCATTTT.

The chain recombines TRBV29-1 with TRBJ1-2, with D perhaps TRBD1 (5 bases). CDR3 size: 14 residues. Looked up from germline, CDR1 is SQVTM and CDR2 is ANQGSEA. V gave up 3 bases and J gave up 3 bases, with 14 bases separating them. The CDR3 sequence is CSVDWAQGHYGYTF. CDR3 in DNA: TGCAGCGTTGACTGGGCCCAGGGACACTATGGCTACACCTTC.

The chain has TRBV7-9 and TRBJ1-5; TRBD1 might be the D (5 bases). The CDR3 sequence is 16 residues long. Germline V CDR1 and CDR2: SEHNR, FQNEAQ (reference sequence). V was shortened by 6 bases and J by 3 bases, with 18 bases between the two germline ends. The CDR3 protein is CASSYDTGTLNQPQHF. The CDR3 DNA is TGTGCCAGCAGTTACGATACCGGGACCCTCAATCAGCCCCAGCATTTT.

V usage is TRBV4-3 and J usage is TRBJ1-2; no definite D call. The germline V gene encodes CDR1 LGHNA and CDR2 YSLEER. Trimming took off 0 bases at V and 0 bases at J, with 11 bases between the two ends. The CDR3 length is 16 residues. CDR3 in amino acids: CASSQDLTKANYGYTF. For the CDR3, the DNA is TGCGCCAGCAGCCAAGATCTAACCAAAGCTAACTATGGCTACACCTTC.

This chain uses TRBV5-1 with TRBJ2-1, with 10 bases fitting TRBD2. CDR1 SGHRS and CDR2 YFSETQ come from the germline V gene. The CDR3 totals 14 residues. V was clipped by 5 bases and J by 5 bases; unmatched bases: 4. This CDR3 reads CASRGTSVDNEQFF. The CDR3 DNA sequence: TGCGCCAGCAGGGGGACTAGCGTCGACAATGAGCAGTTCTTC.

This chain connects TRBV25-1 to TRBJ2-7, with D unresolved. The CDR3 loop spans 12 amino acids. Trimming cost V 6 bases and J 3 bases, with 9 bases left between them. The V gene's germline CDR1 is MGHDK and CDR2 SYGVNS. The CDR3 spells CASRGPNYEQYF. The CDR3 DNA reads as TGTGCCAGCAGAGGACCGAACTACGAGCAGTACTTC.

As DNA, the CDR3 is TGCGCCAGCAGCCAAACCCATCCCGGCGGTAATTCACCCCTCCACTTT. Amino acids: CASSQTHPGGNSPLHF. This chain connects TRBV4-1 to TRBJ1-6; D unresolved. Germline V CDR1 and CDR2: MGHRA, YSYEKL. With 2 bases removed from V and 6 bases from J, the gap between germline ends came to 14 bases. The CDR3 is 16 amino acids.

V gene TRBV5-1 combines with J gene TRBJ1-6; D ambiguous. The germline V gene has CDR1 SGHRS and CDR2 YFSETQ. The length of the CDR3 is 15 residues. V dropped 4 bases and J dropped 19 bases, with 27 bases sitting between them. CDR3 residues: CASSEYDAPGAALHF. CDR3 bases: TGCGCCAGCAGCGAGTACGACGCGCCCGGCGCGGCTTTACACTTT.